This T cell receptor beta chain was captured by sequencing in a study of cytomegalovirus exposure and HLA in healthy donors (dated by TCRdb to between 2016 and 2019). Study-level background: In an earlier analysis of about 560 of the donors, around 300 Gb of sequence data and approximately 120 million unique TCR beta sequences from 150 million to 200 million T cells were reported. A later genetic analysis used genome-wide SNP genotypes for about 65% of the 666 donors, treating that subset as a discovery cohort. The number of typed donors differed by locus: 629-630 for A, B, C, DRB1 and DQB1; approximately 520 for DQA1; over 600 for DPA1; and some 430 for DPB1. High-throughput TCR immunosequencing, statistical association of individual TCRs with disease status, and machine learning were combined to predict cytomegalovirus infection status. Both class I and class II loci were covered by HLA typing, at four-digit resolution. Rather than drawing on any new phenotypic data, the later analysis identified candidate immune exposures from TCR beta sequences and the way those sequences occurred across donors. Every repertoire in the discovery cohort had been generated on one and the same sequencing platform. In a later analysis, previously published TCR beta repertoires from 666 donors were re-analyzed and high-resolution HLA genotyping was added so that TCR occurrence patterns could be studied. On average, roughly 250,000 unique TCR beta nucleotide sequences were sequenced per donor among 398 genotyped donors of the cohort, with around 19% of those sequences being non-productive. About five DR-DQ haplotypes were treated as single units for association and clustering because of strong linkage in the cohort. The study used immunosequencing to profile the T cell repertoires of hundreds of subjects and linked those repertoires to cytomegalovirus serostatus. A separate validation cohort of more than 100 different subjects was used in addition to the roughly 640-subject first cohort. Of the roughly 420 genotyped donors, 75% to 85% were placed in the genetic ancestry cluster associated with self-reported Caucasian donors. Donor age, sex, ethnicity and CMV serostatus were collected together with the repertoire data. The study aimed to test whether cataloging public T cell receptors could reveal signatures of past pathogen exposure. An earlier analysis of several hundred of the donors used high-throughput TCR beta sequencing to judge whether each TCR beta V gene segment behaved as functional or pseudogenic. Approximately 330 gigabases of sequencing data and roughly 81 million unique TCR sequences made up an early release that covered several hundred HLA-typed donors. Paper-wide results and their limitations: Because HLA typing was unavailable for some donors at each locus, only the typed subset was used in association tests. A cluster of highly shared sequence variants was judged likely to represent a technical artifact of the sequencing pipeline. In vitro tests confirmed that a few of the cytomegalovirus-associated TCR beta chains recognize cytomegalovirus antigens. Most TCR sequences were observed very rarely across donors, whereas some public TCRs were present in many individuals. The classifier was reported to diagnose cytomegalovirus status with high specificity and sensitivity in both the original cohort and the validation cohort. In a later analysis, TCR association rates were found to vary across HLA loci, with the most associated TCRs seen for DRB1 alleles and the fewest for HLA-C alleles. Most CMV-associated TCR beta chains appeared to be HLA-restricted in a later analysis, and the HLA associations seemed to be driven largely by CMV exposure. A total of 150 or so TCR beta chains were listed by the study as associated with cytomegalovirus. Only TCR beta chains were sequenced in this cohort, and the absence of alpha or paired-chain data limited detectable features. In a later genetic analysis, a missense DCLRE1C variant was associated with V-gene and J-gene trimming of TCR beta chains, and the association was replicated in an independent cohort. At a false discovery rate of 0.05, a later analysis linked some 18,000 TCR beta sequences to specific HLA alleles. Immune exposure information for the cohort was limited to CMV serostatus. The 87-base-pair reads could not distinguish some IMGT-functional V segments, including TRBV6-2 and TRBV6-3, so those segments were excluded. In a later analysis, HLA-associated TCR beta chains were found to be more clonally expanded and to have lower generation probabilities than equally common non-associated chains. According to a later analysis, parvovirus B19, influenza, CMV and Epstein-Barr virus appeared linked to several top co-occurrence clusters. According to a later genetic analysis, donors in an Asian-associated ancestry cluster had fewer N-insertions in productive TCRs than the roughly 670-donor mean. A further reported finding was that TCR beta sequences accurately predicted the HLA-A and HLA-B alleles for most subjects in the first cohort. Linkage disequilibrium might explain the correlated functional status among segregating V segments, but an unknown experimental factor could not be excluded. The presence/absence analyses assumed that sequencing depth was roughly uniform across donors, and that assumption may not be true. Strong co-occurrence of HLA alleles, especially DR and DQ, made assigning TCR associations to individual alleles difficult. The earlier analysis of 587 of the donors excluded fewer than 20 rarely observed V segments, including chromosome 9 orphons, because counts were too low. In an earlier analysis of around 500 of the donors, most TCR beta V segments appeared in productive rearrangements about 90% or about 30% of the time, broadly matching IMGT annotations. It was suggested by the authors that the approach could potentially be generalized to other disease states and immunological phenotypes.

Libraries came from the immunoSEQ multiplex PCR assay. A mixture of 60 forward primers for TCR Vbeta segments and 13 reverse primers for TCR Jbeta segments was used in the multiplex PCR. Amplification of the CDR3 region of rearranged TCR beta genes was performed with a multiplex PCR assay on genomic DNA. Amplified TCR beta libraries were sequenced as 87-base-pair reads on the Illumina HiSeq System. The authors' analysis ran thus. A later analysis counted about 80 million unique TCR beta chains across the roughly 700 repertoires, and some 12 million of these chains were shared by at least two donors. Raw reads were error-corrected and collapsed into unique sequences with a nearest-neighbor algorithm that merged closely related sequences to remove PCR and sequencing errors. V, D and J gene segments were assigned by aligning CDR3 sequences to IMGT reference sequences. For a sequence to be retained, at least a six-nucleotide match to both a V gene segment and a J gene segment was required. A rearrangement was called productive if the CDR3 had no stop codons and remained in frame with V and J, and every other rearrangement was called non-productive. CDR3 was defined by IMGT convention, running from the second conserved V-encoded cysteine to the conserved J-encoded phenylalanine. The earlier analysis of roughly 590 of the donors excluded sequences that lacked an unambiguous match to a single V gene segment. An earlier analysis of fewer than 750 of the donors classified V segments as functional when productive rearrangements were above 56.7% and as segregating when the standard deviation between donors was above 5%. To diagnose cytomegalovirus status from the catalog of TCR beta chain sequences, a statistical classification framework was built. A later analysis assigned V and J genes by comparing TCR nucleotide sequences with IMGT/GENE-DB human TR gene sequences. In a later analysis, CDR3 sequences and most-parsimonious VDJ recombination scenarios were assigned using the TCRdist pipeline. In a later analysis, each TCR beta chain was defined by its CDR3 amino acid sequence together with its V-gene family, and reads without a unique V-gene family were excluded. To address suspected cross-contamination and a sequencing artifact, a later analysis removed 450 to 700 highly shared, low-generation-probability nucleotide sequences. For each public chain, a later analysis derived a clonal expansion index from normalized ranks of inferred template counts within each repertoire. In a later analysis, generation probabilities were computed using a VDJ recombination model fitted to out-of-frame rearrangements, and the results were checked against IGoR. In a later analysis, TCR-TCR, TCR-HLA and TCR-CMV co-occurrence was scored with hypergeometric tests, and a repertoire-size bias correction was applied to TCR pairs. False discovery rates were estimated in a later analysis by permuting HLA or CMV assignments 20 times. A later analysis grouped co-occurring TCRs with DBSCAN, adding TCRdist sequence similarity when clustering within HLA-allele-positive subsets. For co-occurrence clustering, repertoires with fewer than 30,000 or more than 120,000 public chains were excluded, along with five repertoires with anomalous nucleotide sharing. In its TCRdb copy, this immuneACCESS table keeps in-frame sequences only and misses some clones. Where compared with another copy, unresolved V genes explain less than half of these, and the others have no known cause. The V and J calls and clone size were taken over from that table, and D and trimming were inferred from the DNA. This sample has approximately 130,000 clones in its table, and about four fifths of those were observed once. Approximately 1.1% of the sample is in the top ten clones.

The cohort consisted of more than 650 healthy bone marrow donors. All cohort members were sampled while nominally healthy, although unrecorded immune exposures were likely present. The donor was CMV seronegative and belonged to the group of around 350 seronegative cohort members. Each donor provided a peripheral blood sample, and peripheral blood mononuclear cells were used for TCR beta sequencing. Genomic DNA was extracted from the blood cell samples with the Qiagen DNeasy Blood Extraction Kit. In this sample, this clone turned up a few times. There is no known antigen for this receptor. Base quality data are lacking; no much larger clone is found one base away. Its CDR3 holds 15 amino acids, cysteine through phenylalanine. Only the CDR3 portion is preserved as DNA: 45 bases, with reading frame beginning at the first base. As encoded in the germline V gene (reference sequence), CDR1 is SEHNR while CDR2 is FQNEAQ. The V and J ends are trimmed by 1 base and 3 bases, leaving 12 bases between them.

Sequencing used PBMCs. The sequence joins TRBV7-9 to TRBJ1-1, with TRBD1 tentatively as D gene (5 bases match). This clonotype was obtained from a male donor in good health and CMV-seronegative. The bases read TGTGCCAGCAGCTTAGGCAGGACATGGGACACTGAAGCTTTCTTT. It codes for CASSLGRTWDTEAFF. The reference TRBV7-9 and TRBJ1-1 proteins fill in what lies around the CDR3, so the full variable domain reads DTGVSQNPRHKITKRGQNVTFRCDPISEHNRLYWYRQTLGQGPEFLTYFQNEAQLEKSRLLSDRFSAERPKGSFSTLEIQRTEQGDSAMYLCASSLGRTWDTEAFFGQGTRLTVV.